This TCR beta chain was documented in a study of cytomegalovirus exposure and HLA in healthy donors. The CDR3 is 15 residues long. Germline V gene sequence: CDR1 GTSNPN, CDR2 SVGIG (reference sequence). V lost 0 bases to trimming and J lost 5 bases, with 16 bases between them. In the case of this clone: Antigen specificity is unknown.

This PCR relied on a set of 60 Vbeta primers and 13 Jbeta primers. Original processing notes: Unique TCR beta chains numbered roughly 84 million in a later analysis, with roughly 10 million shared. Clones were sequenced by immunoSEQ multiplex PCR, and TCRdb holds only the in-frame ones, with some missing. V, J and clone size were drawn from that table, and D and trimming were deduced from the DNA. The sample has about 200,000 clones, over 60% seen once. Findings and limits, study-wide: Researchers left out some V segments, among them TRBV6-2 and TRBV6-3, as indistinguishable. The dataset shows that most TCR sequences were rare, while some public TCRs occurred in many donors. Published work reported that the classifier diagnosed cytomegalovirus status with high specificity and sensitivity.

The V gene is TRBV30, the J gene TRBJ1-1; TRBD1 is a possible D gene (6 bases). Material for sequencing was PBMCs. The sequence came from a male donor in good health and CMV-seronegative. The CDR3 loop is CAWSVSPGDWTEAFF. The CDR3 coding sequence is TGTGCCTGGAGTGTATCCCCAGGGGATTGGACTGAAGCTTTCTTT.